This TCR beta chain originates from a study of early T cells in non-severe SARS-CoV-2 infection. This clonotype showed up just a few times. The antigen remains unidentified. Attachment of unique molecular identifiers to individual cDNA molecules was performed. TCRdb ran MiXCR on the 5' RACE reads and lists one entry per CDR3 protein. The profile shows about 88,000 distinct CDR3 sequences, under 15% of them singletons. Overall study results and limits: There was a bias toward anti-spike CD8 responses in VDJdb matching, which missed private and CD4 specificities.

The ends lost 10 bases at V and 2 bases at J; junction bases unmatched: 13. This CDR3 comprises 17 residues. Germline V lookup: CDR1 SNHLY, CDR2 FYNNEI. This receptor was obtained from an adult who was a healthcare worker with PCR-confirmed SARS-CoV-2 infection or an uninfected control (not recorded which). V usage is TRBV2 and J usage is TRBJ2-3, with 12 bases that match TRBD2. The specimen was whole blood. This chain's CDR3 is CATEEASGRESTDTQYF. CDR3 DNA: TGTGCCACCGAGGAAGCTAGCGGGAGGGAATCCACAGATACGCAGTATTTT.